The T cell receptor (beta chain) under discussion was sequenced for a study of T cell repertoires in cytomegalovirus infection. TCRdb used MiXCR to reprocess the reads, holding one entry per CDR3 protein. Of about 130,000 distinct CDR3 sequences listed, 8.8% are singletons. Only a few counts were recorded for this clonotype. The V segment lost 2 bases and the J segment 6 bases; nucleotides outside the gene matches: 15. The CDR3 sequence is 19 residues long. The sequencing sample was made of PBMCs. This sequence joins TRBV12-3 or TRBV12-4 and TRBJ2-1; TRBD2 agrees at 11 bases. The receptor's source is a human donor in good health (CMV status not recorded). Some clones in this sample may be carry-over from other donors' samples. The CDR3, as DNA: TGTGCCAGCAGTTTACTCATATCTACCTTAGCGGGGGGGCTCAATGAGCAGTTCTTC. It encodes CASSLLISTLAGGLNEQFF.